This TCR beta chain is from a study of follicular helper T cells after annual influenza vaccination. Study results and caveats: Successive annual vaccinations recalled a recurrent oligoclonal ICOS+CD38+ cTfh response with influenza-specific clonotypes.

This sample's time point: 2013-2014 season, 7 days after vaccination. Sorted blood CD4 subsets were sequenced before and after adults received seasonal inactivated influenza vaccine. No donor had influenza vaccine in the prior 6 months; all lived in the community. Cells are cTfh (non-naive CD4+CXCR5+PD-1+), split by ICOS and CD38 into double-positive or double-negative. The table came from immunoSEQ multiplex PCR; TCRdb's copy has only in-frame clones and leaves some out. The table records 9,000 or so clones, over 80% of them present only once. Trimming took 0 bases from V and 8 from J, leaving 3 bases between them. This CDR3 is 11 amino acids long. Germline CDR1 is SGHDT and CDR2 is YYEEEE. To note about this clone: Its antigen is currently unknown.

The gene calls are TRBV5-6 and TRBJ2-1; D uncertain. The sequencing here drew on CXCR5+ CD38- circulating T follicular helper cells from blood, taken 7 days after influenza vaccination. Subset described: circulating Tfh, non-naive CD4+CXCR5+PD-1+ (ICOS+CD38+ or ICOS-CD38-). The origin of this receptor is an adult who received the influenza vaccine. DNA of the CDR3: TGTGCCAGCAGCTTGGTGGATGAGCAGTTCTTC. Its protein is CASSLVDEQFF.